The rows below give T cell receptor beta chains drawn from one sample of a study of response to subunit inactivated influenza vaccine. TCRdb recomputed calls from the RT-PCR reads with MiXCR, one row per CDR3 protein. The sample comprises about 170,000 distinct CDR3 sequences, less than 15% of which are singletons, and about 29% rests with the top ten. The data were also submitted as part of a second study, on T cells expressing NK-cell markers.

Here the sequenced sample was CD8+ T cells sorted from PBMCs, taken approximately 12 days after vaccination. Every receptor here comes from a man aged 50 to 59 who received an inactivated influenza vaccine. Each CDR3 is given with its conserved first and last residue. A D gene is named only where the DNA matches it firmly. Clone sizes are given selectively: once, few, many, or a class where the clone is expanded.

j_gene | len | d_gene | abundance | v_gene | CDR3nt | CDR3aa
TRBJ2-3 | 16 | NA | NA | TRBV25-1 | TGTGCCAGCAGTGAATCAAGGCGGGGTCGCACAGATACGCAGTATTTT | CASSESRRGRTDTQYF
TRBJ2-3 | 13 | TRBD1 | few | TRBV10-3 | TGTGCCATGAGCTCAGGGGGCGCAGATACGCAGTATTTT | CAMSSGGADTQYF
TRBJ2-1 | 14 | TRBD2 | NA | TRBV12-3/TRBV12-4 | TGTGCCAGCAGTCGGGGGACTAGCTTCAATGAGCAGTTCTTC | CASSRGTSFNEQFF
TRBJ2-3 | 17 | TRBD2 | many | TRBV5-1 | TGCGCCAGCAGCTCCCGACTAGCGGGGACCGGCACAGATACGCAGTATTTT | CASSSRLAGTGTDTQYF
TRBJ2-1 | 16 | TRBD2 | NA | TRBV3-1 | TGTGCCAGCAGCCATGAGACTAGCGGGTTGTACAATGAGCAGTTCTTC | CASSHETSGLYNEQFF
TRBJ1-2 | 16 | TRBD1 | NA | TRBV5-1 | TGCGCCAGCAGGGTATGGACAGGGGATATAGAGGATGGCTACACCTTC | CASRVWTGDIEDGYTF
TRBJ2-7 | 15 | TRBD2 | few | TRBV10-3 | TGTGCCATCAGTGTTTTCCGGGAGGGCTCCTACGAGCAGTACTTC | CAISVFREGSYEQYF
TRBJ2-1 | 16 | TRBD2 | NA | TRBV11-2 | TGTGCCAGCAGCTCCTATAGCGGGAGTGTGTACAATGAGCAGTTCTTC | CASSSYSGSVYNEQFF
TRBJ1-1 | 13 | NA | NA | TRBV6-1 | TGTGCCAGCAGTGAAGTACGGCCCACTGAAGCTTTCTTT | CASSEVRPTEAFF
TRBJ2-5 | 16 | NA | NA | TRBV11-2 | TGTGCCAGCAGCTATAAACAGGAGGAAAAGCAAGAGACCCAGTACTTC | CASSYKQEEKQETQYF
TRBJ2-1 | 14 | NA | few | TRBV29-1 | TGCAGCGCTACAAGACAGGACCGCTACAATGAGCAGTTCTTC | CSATRQDRYNEQFF
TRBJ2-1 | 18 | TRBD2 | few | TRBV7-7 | TGTGCTAGCAGTCCTGAAGTTCTGGAGCGGGGGGCCTACAATGAGCAGTTCTTC | CASSPEVLERGAYNEQFF
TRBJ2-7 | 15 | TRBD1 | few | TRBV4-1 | TGCGCCAGCAGCCAAACAGGGGTCTCATCCTACGAGCAGTACTTC | CASSQTGVSSYEQYF
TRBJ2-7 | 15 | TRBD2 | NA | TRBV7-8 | TGTGCCAGCAGCCCTCCGGTACGGGAGGTCTACGAGCAGTACTTC | CASSPPVREVYEQYF
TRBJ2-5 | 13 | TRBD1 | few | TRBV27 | TGTGCCAGCAGTTTTGACAGGGCGGTGACCCAGTACTTC | CASSFDRAVTQYF
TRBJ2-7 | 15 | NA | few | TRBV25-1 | NA | CASSEVGPGGREQYF
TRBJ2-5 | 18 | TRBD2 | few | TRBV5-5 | TGTGCCAGCAGCTTGACCGGGGGGGCCTTTCGTTTGTCAGAGACCCAGTACTTC | CASSLTGGAFRLSETQYF
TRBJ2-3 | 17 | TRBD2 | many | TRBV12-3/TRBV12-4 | TGTGCCAGCAATCGGGGGGACCGACTAGCTAGCACAGATACGCAGTATTTT | CASNRGDRLASTDTQYF
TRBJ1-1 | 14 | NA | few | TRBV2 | TGTGCCAGCAGTGTGAGGGGAAAGAACACTGAAGCTTTCTTT | CASSVRGKNTEAFF
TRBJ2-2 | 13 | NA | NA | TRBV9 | TGTGCCAGCAGCCCCCGGGCGGCCGGGGAGCTGTTTTTT | CASSPRAAGELFF
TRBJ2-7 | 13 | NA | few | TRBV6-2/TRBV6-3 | TGTGCCAGCAGTTACTCGATTGGGGGCGAGCAGTACTTC | CASSYSIGGEQYF
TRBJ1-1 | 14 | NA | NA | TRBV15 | TGTGCCACCAGCAGGCGCGGAGCCAACACTGAAGCTTTCTTT | CATSRRGANTEAFF
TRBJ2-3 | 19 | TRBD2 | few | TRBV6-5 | TGTGCCAGCAGTTACTCGATCGTAGTTGGCGGGAGCCTCACAGATACGCAGTATTTT | CASSYSIVVGGSLTDTQYF
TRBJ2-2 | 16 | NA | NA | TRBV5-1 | TGCGCCAGCAGCTATGTTCAGGGTTCTCGCACCGGGGAGCTGTTTTTT | CASSYVQGSRTGELFF